Included here is one TCR beta chain sequence, with context. The PCR ran on 60 Vbeta and 13 Jbeta primers. Produced via immunoSEQ multiplex PCR; TCRdb's table is partial and in-frame only. The listing records under 65,000 clones. This specimen belongs to a study of cytomegalovirus exposure and HLA in healthy donors. Germline V CDR1 and CDR2: SSHAT, FNYEAQ (reference sequence). The CDR3 loop spans 16 amino acids. V was trimmed by 1 base and J by 2 bases, leaving 14 bases between them. J is TRBJ2-5 and V is TRBV7-7, with a possible D match to TRBD1 (5 bases). What was sequenced was PBMCs. This receptor was obtained from a middle-aged woman in good health and CMV-seronegative. The CDR3 spells CASSLGGHVRQETQYF. Here the CDR3 DNA reads TGTGCCAGCAGCTTAGGAGGACACGTACGACAAGAGACCCAGTACTTC.